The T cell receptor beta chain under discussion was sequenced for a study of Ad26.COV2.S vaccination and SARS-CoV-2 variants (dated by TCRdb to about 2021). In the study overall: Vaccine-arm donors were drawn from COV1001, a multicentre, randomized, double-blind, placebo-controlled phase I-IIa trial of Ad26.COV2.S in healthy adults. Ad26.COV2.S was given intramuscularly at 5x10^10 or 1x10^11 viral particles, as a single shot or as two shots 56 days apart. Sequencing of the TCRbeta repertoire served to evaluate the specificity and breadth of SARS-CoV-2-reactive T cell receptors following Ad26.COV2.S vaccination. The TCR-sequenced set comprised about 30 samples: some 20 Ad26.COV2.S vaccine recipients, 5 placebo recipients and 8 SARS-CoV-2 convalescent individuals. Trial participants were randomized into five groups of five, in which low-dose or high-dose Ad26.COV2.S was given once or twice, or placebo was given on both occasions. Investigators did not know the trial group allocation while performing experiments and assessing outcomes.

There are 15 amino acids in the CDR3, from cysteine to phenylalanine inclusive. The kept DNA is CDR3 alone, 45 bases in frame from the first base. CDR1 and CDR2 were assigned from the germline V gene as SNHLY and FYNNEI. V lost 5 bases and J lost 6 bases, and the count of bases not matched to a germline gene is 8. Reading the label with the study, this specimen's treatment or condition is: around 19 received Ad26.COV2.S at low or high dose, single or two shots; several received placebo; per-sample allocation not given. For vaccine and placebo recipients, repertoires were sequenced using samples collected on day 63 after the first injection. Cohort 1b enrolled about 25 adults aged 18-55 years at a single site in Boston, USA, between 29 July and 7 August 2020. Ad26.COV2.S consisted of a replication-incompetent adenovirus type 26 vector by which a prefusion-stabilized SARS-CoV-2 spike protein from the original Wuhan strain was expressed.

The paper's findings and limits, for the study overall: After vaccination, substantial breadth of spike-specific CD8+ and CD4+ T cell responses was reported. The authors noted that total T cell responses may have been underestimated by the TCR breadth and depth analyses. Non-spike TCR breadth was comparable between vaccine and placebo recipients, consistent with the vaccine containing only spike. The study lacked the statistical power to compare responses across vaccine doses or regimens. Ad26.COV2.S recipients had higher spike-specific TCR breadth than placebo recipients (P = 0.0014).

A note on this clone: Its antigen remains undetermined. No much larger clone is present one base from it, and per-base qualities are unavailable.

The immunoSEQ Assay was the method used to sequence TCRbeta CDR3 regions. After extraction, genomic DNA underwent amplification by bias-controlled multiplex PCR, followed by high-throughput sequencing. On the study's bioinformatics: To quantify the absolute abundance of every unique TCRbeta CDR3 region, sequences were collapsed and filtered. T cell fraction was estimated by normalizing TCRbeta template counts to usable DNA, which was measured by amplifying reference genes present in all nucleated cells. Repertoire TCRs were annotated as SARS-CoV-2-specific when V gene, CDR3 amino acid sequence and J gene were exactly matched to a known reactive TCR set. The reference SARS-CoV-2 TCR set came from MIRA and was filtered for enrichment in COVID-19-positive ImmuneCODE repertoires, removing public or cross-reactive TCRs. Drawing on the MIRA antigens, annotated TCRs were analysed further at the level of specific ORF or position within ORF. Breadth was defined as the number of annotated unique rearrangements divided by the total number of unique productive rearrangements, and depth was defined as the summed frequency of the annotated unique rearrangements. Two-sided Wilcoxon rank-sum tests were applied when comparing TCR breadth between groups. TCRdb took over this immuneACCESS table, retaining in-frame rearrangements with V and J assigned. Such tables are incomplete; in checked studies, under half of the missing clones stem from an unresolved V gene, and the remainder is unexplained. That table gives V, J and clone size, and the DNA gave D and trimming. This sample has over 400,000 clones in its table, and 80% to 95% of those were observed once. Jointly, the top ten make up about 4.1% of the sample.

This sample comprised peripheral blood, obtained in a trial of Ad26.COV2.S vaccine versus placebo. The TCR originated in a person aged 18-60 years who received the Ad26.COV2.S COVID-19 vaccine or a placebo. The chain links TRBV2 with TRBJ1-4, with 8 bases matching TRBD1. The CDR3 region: CASSQTGAKDEKLFF. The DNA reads TGTGCCAGCAGTCAGACAGGGGCGAAGGATGAAAAACTGTTTTTT.